The sequence of this T cell receptor beta chain was determined in a study of blood T cell repertoires in COVID-19. Study context: The study drew acute and convalescent COVID-19 samples from the United States, Italy and Spain.

Under the authors' procedure: Estimated nucleated cell counts came from reference gene primer amplification. Here immunoSEQ multiplex PCR was the method, and the copy in TCRdb shows in-frame clones only, minus some. Clonal size and the V and J genes are those of that table, whereas D and trimming came from the DNA. The sample contains roughly 170,000 clones, 80% to 90% of which appear only once. This CDR3 spans 14 amino acids. Germline V CDR1 and CDR2: MNHEY, SVGAGI. V lost 6 bases and J 0 bases, leaving 9 bases between the germline ends. The receptor's source is a man in his 70s with active or convalescent COVID-19. The gene calls are TRBV6-5 and TRBJ2-1; D unclear. Sequenced material: peripheral blood. In nucleotides, the CDR3 is TGTGCCAGCAGCTTGCGCGGCTCCTACAATGAGCAGTTCTTC. Translating gives CASSLRGSYNEQFF.